This TCR beta chain stems from a study of identical twins. Points on this clonotype: Its antigen is undetermined. One junction end disagrees with the germline gene, perhaps due to a read error.

The cDNA had a unique molecular identifier and a template-switch universal primer site. TCRdb re-derived calls from the 5' RACE reads in MiXCR, one entry per CDR3 protein. The repertoire holds about 660,000 distinct CDR3 sequences, around 8.3% seen once, with approximately 0.94% in the top ten. Study-wide findings and caveats: With abundant cord blood beta clonotypes, insertions were fewer; memory repertoires showed no such pattern. In beta out-of-frame sequences, the excess sharing between twins was weaker.

This CDR3 has 18 residues. Germline V gene data show CDR1 as LGHDT and CDR2 as YNNKEL (reference sequence). These same data were also listed under a study on yellow fever vaccine responses in identical twins.

This sequence joins TRBV3-1 and TRBJ2-2; 9 nucleotides align to TRBD2. This TCR was recovered from a woman between 18 and 29 years old in good health. Material: PBMCs. CDR3 sequence reads: CTSSSLRLAEPSTGELFF. In DNA, the CDR3 is TGTACCAGCAGCTCACTCAGACTAGCGGAGCCCTCAACCGGGGAGCTGTTTTTT.